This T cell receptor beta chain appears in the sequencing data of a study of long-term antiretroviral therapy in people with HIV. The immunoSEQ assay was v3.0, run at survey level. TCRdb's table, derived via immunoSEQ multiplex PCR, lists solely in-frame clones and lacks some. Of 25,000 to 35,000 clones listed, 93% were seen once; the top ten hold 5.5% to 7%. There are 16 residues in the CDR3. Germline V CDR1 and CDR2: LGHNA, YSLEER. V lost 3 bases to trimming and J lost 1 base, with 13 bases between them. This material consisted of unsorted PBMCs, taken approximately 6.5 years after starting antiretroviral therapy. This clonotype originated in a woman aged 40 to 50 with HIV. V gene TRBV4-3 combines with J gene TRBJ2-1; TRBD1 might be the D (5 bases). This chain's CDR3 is CASSQGQDQSYNEQFF. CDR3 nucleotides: TGCGCCAGCAGCCAGGGGCAGGACCAATCCTACAATGAGCAGTTCTTC.